This T cell receptor beta chain was recorded in a study of metastatic and nonmetastatic thyroid tumors. Study-level background: From malignant and benign thyroid patients, repertoires in blood and in tumor or nodule tissue were compared.

Study-level points and caveats: Significantly higher TCR beta diversity was reportedly seen in malignant thyroid tumors than benign nodules, in blood and tumor.

All patients were treatment-naive before thyroid surgery. Authors' processing steps: Across clinicopathological groups, CDR3 differences served as the basis for building a distant-metastasis classifier for papillary thyroid cancer. TCRdb re-called clones from the PCR reads using MiXCR. TCRdb, not the authors, supplied the V and J calls. This sample yields 91,000 or so clones, of which roughly 12% are seen a single time; roughly 10% belongs to the top ten. Concerning this clone itself: Its antigen is not known. Given a much more abundant clone one base away, this may be a read error.

Sequenced: blood. The source of this sequence is a female donor with papillary thyroid cancer or a benign thyroid nodule (not recorded which). Some clones in this sample may be carry-over from other donors' samples.

CDR3 amino acids: CASSGLWCVTSTDTQYF. DNA for the CDR3: TGTGCCAGCAGCGGGCTTTGGTGCGTTACTAGCACAGATACGCAGTATTTT. V is TRBV3-1 and J is TRBJ2-3; the D is unclear. Germline-derived CDR1 and CDR2 are LGHDT and YNNKEL (reference sequence). The length of the CDR3 is 17 residues. The V end was cut by 5 bases, the J end by 0 bases, with 18 bases between.